This paragraph covers one T cell receptor beta chain sequence. Per germline, CDR1 SGDLS and CDR2 YYNGEE. The CDR3 has 13 amino acids. V was shortened by 3 bases and J by 4 bases, with 11 bases between the two germline ends. TCRdb's copy holds only in-frame clones and misses some; the assay was immunoSEQ multiplex PCR. The sample lists about 95,000 clones, 88% occurring once. This entry belongs to a study of control samples from healthy donors and cancer patients. The chain combines TRBV9 with TRBJ2-7, with D tentatively TRBD1 or TRBD2 (6 bases each). Sequenced material: blood. The clonotype was recovered from a woman aged 70 to 79 in good health. The chain's CDR3 is CASSGGGPYEQYF. The CDR3 region has the DNA TGTGCCAGCAGCGGAGGGGGGCCGTACGAGCAGTACTTC.